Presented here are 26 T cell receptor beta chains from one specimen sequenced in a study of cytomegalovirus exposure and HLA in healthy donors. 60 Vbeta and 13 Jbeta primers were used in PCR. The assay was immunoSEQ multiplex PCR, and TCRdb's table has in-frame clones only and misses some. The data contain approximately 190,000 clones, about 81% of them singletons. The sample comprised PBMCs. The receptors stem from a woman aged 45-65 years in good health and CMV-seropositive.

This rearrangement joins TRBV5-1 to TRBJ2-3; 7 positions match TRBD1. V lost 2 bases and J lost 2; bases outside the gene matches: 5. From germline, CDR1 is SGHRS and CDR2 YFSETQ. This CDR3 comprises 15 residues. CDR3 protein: CASSLGQELTDTQYF. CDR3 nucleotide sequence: TGCGCCAGCAGCTTAGGACAGGAGCTCACAGATACGCAGTATTTT.

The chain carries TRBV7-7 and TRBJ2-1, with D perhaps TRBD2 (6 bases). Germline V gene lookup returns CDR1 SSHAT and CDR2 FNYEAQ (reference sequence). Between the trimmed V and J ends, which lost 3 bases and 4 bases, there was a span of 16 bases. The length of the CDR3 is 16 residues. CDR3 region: CASSFTRRDSYNEQFF. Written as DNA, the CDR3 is TGTGCCAGCAGCTTCACCCGCCGGGACTCGTACAATGAGCAGTTCTTC.

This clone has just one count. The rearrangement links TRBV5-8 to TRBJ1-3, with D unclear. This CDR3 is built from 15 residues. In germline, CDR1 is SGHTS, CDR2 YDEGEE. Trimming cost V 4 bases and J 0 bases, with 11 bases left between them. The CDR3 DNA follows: TGTGCCAGCAGCGCCGGACTGAGCTCTGGAAACACCATATATTTT. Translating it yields CASSAGLSSGNTIYF.

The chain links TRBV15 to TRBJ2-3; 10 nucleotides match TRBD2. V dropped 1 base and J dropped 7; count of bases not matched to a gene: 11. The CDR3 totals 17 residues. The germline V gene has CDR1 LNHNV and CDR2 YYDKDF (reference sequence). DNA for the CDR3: TGTGCCACCAGCAGAGGAGGGGGAGCGGGGGGGCCGAATACGCAGTATTTT. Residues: CATSRGGGAGGPNTQYF.

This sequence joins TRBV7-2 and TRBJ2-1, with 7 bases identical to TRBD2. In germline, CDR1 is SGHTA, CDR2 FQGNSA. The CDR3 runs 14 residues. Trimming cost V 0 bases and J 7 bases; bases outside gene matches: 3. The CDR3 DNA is TGTGCCAGCAGCTTAGCGGGGGGGGGTAATGAGCAGTTCTTC. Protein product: CASSLAGGGNEQFF.

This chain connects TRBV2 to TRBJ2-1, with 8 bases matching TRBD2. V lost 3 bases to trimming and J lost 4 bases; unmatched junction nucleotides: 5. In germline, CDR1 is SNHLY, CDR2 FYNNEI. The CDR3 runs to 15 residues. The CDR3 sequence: CASSDDGRVYNEQFF. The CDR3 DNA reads TGTGCCAGCAGTGATGACGGGAGGGTGTACAATGAGCAGTTCTTC.

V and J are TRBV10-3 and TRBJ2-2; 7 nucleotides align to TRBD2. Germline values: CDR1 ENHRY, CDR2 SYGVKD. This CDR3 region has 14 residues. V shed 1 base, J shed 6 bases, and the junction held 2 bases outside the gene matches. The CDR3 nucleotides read TGTGCCATCAGTGAGTTACGGGAGGCCGGGGAGCTGTTTTTT. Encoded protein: CAISELREAGELFF.

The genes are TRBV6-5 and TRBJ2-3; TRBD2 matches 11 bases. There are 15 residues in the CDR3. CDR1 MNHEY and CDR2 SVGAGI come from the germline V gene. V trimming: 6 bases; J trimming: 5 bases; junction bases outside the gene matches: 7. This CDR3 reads CASSPTSGGIDTQYF. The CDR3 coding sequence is TGTGCCAGCAGCCCTACTAGCGGGGGAATAGATACGCAGTATTTT.

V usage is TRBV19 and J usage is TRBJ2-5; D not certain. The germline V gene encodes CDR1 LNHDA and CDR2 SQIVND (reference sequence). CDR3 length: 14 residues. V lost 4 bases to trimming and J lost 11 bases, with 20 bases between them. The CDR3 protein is CASSNSHLRLEQYF. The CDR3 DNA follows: TGTGCCAGTAGTAATTCGCACCTTCGCTTAGAGCAGTACTTC.

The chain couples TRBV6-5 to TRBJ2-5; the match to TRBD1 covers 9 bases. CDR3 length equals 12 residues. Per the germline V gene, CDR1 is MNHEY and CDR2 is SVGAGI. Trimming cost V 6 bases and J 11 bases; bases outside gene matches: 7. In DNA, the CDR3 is TGTGCCAGCAGGACAGGGGGGGCTCGGCAGTACTTC. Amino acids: CASRTGGARQYF.

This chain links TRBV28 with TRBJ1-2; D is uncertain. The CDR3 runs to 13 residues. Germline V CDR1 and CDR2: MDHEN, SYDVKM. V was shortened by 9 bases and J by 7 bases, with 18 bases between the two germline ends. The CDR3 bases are TGTGCCAGTGGGGAGAATCGCGGATTTGGCTACACCTTC. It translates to CASGENRGFGYTF.

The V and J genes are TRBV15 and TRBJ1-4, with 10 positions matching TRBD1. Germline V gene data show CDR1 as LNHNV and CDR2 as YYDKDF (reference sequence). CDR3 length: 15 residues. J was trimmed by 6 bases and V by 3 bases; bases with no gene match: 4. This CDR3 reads CATSRGQGTDEKLFF. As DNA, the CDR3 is TGTGCCACCAGCAGGGGACAGGGGACGGATGAAAAACTGTTTTTT.

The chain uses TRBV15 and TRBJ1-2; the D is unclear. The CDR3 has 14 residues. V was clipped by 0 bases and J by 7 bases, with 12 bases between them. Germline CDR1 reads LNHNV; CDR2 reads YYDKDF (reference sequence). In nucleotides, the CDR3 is TGTGCCACCAGCAGAGATTGGGCTGTGAGTGGCTACACCTTC. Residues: CATSRDWAVSGYTF.

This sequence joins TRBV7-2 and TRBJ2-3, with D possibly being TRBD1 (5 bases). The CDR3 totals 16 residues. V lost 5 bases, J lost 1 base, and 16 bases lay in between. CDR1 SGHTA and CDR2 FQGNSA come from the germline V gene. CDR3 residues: CASSHSGLGGTDTQYF. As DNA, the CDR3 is TGTGCCAGCAGCCATTCGGGTCTAGGGGGCACAGATACGCAGTATTTT.

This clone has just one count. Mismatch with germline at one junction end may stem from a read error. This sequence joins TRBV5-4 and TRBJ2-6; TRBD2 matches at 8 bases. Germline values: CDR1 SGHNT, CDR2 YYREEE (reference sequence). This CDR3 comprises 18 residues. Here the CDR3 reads CASSLGLAGASGANGLTF. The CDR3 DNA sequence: TGTGCCAGCAGCTTGGGGCTAGCGGGCGCCTCTGGGGCCAACGGCCTGACTTTC.

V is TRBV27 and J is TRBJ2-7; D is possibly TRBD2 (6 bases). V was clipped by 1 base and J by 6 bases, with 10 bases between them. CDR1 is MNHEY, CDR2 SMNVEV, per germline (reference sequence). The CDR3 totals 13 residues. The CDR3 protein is CASSLFAGPEQYF. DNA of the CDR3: TGTGCCAGCAGTTTATTTGCGGGGCCCGAGCAGTACTTC.

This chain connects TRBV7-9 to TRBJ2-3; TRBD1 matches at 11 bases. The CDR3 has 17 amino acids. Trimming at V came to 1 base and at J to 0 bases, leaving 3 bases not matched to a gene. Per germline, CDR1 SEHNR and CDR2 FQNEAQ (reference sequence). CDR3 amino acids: CASSLGWDRGSTDTQYF. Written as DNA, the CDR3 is TGTGCCAGCAGCTTAGGTTGGGACAGGGGGAGCACAGATACGCAGTATTTT.

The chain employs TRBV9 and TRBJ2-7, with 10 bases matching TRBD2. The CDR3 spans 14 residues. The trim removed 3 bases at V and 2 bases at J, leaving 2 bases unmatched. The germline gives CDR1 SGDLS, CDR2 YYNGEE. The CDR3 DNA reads TGTGCCAGCAGCGCGGGACTAGCGCCCTACGAGCAGTACTTC. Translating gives CASSAGLAPYEQYF.

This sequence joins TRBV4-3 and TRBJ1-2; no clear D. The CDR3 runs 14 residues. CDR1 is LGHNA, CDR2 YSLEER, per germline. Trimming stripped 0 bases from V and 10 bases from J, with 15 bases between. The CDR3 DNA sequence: TGCGCCAGCAGCCAAGATCAAAATCGGGATATCTACACCTTC. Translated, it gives CASSQDQNRDIYTF.

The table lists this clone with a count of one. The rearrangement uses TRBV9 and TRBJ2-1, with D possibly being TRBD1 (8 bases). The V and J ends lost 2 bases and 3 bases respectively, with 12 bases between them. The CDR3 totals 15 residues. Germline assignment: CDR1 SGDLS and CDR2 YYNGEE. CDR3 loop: CASSVTGEGYNEQFF. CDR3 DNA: TGTGCCAGCAGCGTGACAGGGGAGGGCTACAATGAGCAGTTCTTC.

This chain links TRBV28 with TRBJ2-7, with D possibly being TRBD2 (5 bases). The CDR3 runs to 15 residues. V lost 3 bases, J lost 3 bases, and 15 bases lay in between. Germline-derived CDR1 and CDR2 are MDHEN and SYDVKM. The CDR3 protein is CASSFRSGPYYEQYF. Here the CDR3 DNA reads TGTGCCAGCAGTTTTAGAAGCGGTCCTTACTACGAGCAGTACTTC.

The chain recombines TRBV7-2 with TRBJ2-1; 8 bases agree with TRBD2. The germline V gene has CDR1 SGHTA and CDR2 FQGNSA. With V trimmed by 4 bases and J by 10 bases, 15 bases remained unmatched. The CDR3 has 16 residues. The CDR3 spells CASSSQNGGGRKEQFF. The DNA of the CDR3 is TGTGCCAGCAGCTCCCAGAACGGGGGGGGCCGGAAGGAGCAGTTCTTC.

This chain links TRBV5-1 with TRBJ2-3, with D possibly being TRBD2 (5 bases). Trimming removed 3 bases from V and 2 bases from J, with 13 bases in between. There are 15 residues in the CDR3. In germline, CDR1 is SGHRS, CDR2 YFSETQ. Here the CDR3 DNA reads TGCGCCAGCAGCTCGGCGGGTGGATTCACAGATACGCAGTATTTT. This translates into CASSSAGGFTDTQYF.

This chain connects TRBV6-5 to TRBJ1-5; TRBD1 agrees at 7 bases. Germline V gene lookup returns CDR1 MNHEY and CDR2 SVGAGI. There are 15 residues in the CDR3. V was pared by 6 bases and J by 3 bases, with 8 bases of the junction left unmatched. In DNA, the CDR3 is TGTGCCAGCAGACCCGCAGACAGGGTCAATCAGCCCCAGCATTTT. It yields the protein CASRPADRVNQPQHF.

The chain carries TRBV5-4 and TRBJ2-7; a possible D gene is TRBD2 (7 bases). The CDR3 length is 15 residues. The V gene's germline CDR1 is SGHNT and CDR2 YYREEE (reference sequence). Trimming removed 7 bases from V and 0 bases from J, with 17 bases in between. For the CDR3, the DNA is TGTGCCAGCTCCGATAGGGGGGGGAGCTCCTACGAGCAGTACTTC. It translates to CASSDRGGSSYEQYF.

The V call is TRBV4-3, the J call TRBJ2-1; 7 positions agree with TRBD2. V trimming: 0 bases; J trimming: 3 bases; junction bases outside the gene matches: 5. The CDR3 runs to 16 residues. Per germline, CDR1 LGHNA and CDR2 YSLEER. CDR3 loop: CASSQDGGSFYNEQFF. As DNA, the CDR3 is TGCGCCAGCAGCCAAGACGGGGGGTCCTTCTACAATGAGCAGTTCTTC.